The rows below give T cell receptor beta chains drawn from one sample of a study of blood T cell repertoires in COVID-19. Clones were sequenced by immunoSEQ multiplex PCR, and TCRdb holds only the in-frame ones, with some missing. The sample records roughly 50,000 clones, 75% to 90% being singletons. What was sequenced was peripheral blood. The origin of the receptors is a woman aged 60-75 years with acute or convalescent COVID-19. Each CDR3 is given with its conserved first and last residue. A D gene is named only where the DNA matches it firmly. Size values are once, few and many counts, or a class for expanded clones, and some rows have none.

d_gene: NA; abundance: NA; j_gene: TRBJ2-1; v_gene: TRBV7-2; CDR3aa: CASSLGSLGGVNEQFF; CDR3nt: TGTGCCAGCAGCTTAGGTTCCCTAGGGGGGGTAAATGAGCAGTTCTTC
d_gene: TRBD1; abundance: few; j_gene: TRBJ1-1; v_gene: TRBV29-1; CDR3aa: CSVEGTGNTEAFF; CDR3nt: TGCAGCGTTGAAGGGACAGGCAACACTGAAGCTTTCTTT
d_gene: TRBD2; abundance: NA; j_gene: TRBJ2-3; v_gene: TRBV5-1; CDR3aa: CASRTSGSDTQYF; CDR3nt: TGCGCCAGCAGGACTAGCGGGTCCGATACGCAGTATTTT
d_gene: NA; abundance: NA; j_gene: TRBJ1-6; v_gene: TRBV5-1; CDR3aa: CASSSGTSLDHSPLHF; CDR3nt: TGCGCCAGCAGCTCCGGGACATCACTCGACCATTCACCCCTCCACTTT
d_gene: TRBD1; abundance: NA; j_gene: TRBJ1-1; v_gene: TRBV6-5; CDR3aa: CASSLMDRANTEAFF; CDR3nt: TGTGCCAGCAGTTTAATGGACAGGGCGAACACTGAAGCTTTCTTT
d_gene: TRBD1; abundance: NA; j_gene: TRBJ2-7; v_gene: TRBV5-5; CDR3aa: CASSPPGQVGEQYF; CDR3nt: TGTGCCAGCAGCCCGCCGGGACAGGTAGGCGAGCAGTACTTC
d_gene: NA; abundance: NA; j_gene: TRBJ2-7; v_gene: TRBV6-6; CDR3aa: CASSTGFFIYEQYF; CDR3nt: TGTGCCAGCAGTACAGGGTTTTTTATCTACGAGCAGTACTTC
d_gene: NA; abundance: NA; j_gene: TRBJ1-4; v_gene: TRBV3-1/TRBV3-2; CDR3aa: CASSQDSGVLGEKLFF; CDR3nt: TGTGCCAGCAGCCAAGATTCCGGGGTGCTTGGGGAAAAACTGTTTTTT
d_gene: TRBD2; abundance: NA; j_gene: TRBJ2-3; v_gene: TRBV12-5; CDR3aa: CASGLGAISGISTDTQYF; CDR3nt: TGTGCTAGTGGTTTGGGAGCAATTAGCGGGATTAGCACAGATACGCAGTATTTT
d_gene: TRBD1; abundance: NA; j_gene: TRBJ2-7; v_gene: TRBV3-1/TRBV3-2; CDR3aa: CASSQDPFRDRAVLTYEQYF; CDR3nt: TGTGCCAGCAGCCAAGATCCATTTAGGGACAGGGCGGTACTAACCTACGAGCAGTACTTC
d_gene: NA; abundance: NA; j_gene: TRBJ2-2; v_gene: TRBV9; CDR3aa: CASNIGSVNTGELFF; CDR3nt: TGTGCCAGCAACATTGGCTCTGTGAACACCGGGGAGCTGTTTTTT
d_gene: TRBD1; abundance: NA; j_gene: TRBJ2-7; v_gene: TRBV18; CDR3aa: CASSPLGQGANEQYF; CDR3nt: TGTGCCAGCTCACCCTTAGGACAGGGGGCTAACGAGCAGTACTTC
d_gene: TRBD2; abundance: once; j_gene: TRBJ2-1; v_gene: TRBV29-1; CDR3aa: CSVVKIAGARSYNEQFF; CDR3nt: TGCAGCGTTGTCAAAATAGCGGGGGCCCGCTCCTACAATGAGCAGTTCTTC
d_gene: NA; abundance: NA; j_gene: TRBJ1-2; v_gene: TRBV2; CDR3aa: CASSVGQFGYTF; CDR3nt: TGTGCCAGCAGTGTAGGACAGTTTGGCTACACCTTC
d_gene: NA; abundance: NA; j_gene: TRBJ2-7; v_gene: TRBV28; CDR3aa: CASSFIGGSYEQYF; CDR3nt: TGTGCCAGCAGTTTCATCGGGGGCTCCTACGAGCAGTACTTC
d_gene: TRBD2; abundance: NA; j_gene: TRBJ2-1; v_gene: TRBV5-1; CDR3aa: CASSLEGFPGLAFDEQFF; CDR3nt: TGCGCCAGCAGCTTGGAGGGTTTTCCGGGACTAGCGTTCGATGAGCAGTTCTTC
d_gene: NA; abundance: NA; j_gene: TRBJ2-6; v_gene: TRBV6-1; CDR3aa: CASSGQRQAGANVLTF; CDR3nt: TGTGCCAGCAGTGGGCAACGACAGGCTGGGGCCAACGTCCTGACTTTC
d_gene: NA; abundance: NA; j_gene: TRBJ1-2; v_gene: TRBV19; CDR3aa: CASEQGLGGYTF; CDR3nt: TGTGCCAGCGAGCAGGGTCTGGGTGGCTACACCTTC
d_gene: TRBD1; abundance: NA; j_gene: TRBJ2-7; v_gene: TRBV6-4; CDR3aa: CASSDSRTGTTYEQYF; CDR3nt: TGTGCCAGCAGTGACTCGAGGACAGGGACAACCTACGAGCAGTACTTC
d_gene: TRBD1; abundance: NA; j_gene: TRBJ2-7; v_gene: TRBV6-4; CDR3aa: CASSDGQGGSYEQYF; CDR3nt: TGTGCCAGCAGTGACGGACAGGGGGGATCCTACGAGCAGTACTTC
d_gene: TRBD1; abundance: NA; j_gene: TRBJ1-2; v_gene: TRBV5-4; CDR3aa: CASSPGTGPSFSYGYTF; CDR3nt: TGTGCCAGCAGCCCCGGGACAGGACCCTCTTTTTCCTATGGCTACACCTTC
d_gene: NA; abundance: NA; j_gene: TRBJ1-1; v_gene: TRBV28; CDR3aa: CASSIPKSTEAFF; CDR3nt: TGTGCCAGCAGTATCCCTAAGAGCACTGAAGCTTTCTTT
d_gene: TRBD1; abundance: NA; j_gene: TRBJ1-6; v_gene: TRBV27; CDR3aa: CAIRQGPFSPLHF; CDR3nt: TGTGCCATCAGACAGGGCCCCTTTTCACCCCTCCACTTT
d_gene: NA; abundance: NA; j_gene: TRBJ1-1; v_gene: TRBV30; CDR3aa: CAWSPRGGRTEAFF; CDR3nt: TGTGCCTGGAGTCCGCGGGGGGGGCGTACTGAAGCTTTCTTT
d_gene: NA; abundance: NA; j_gene: TRBJ2-1; v_gene: TRBV7-9; CDR3aa: CASLRGEGNEQFF; CDR3nt: TGTGCCAGCCTCAGGGGGGAAGGCAATGAGCAGTTCTTC